The 5 T cell receptor beta chains below come from one sample, sequenced in a study of CD8+ T cells in alopecia areata. After isolation, RNA underwent reverse transcription to generate cDNA as the sequencing template. The repertoire was sequenced with immunoSEQ multiplex PCR; TCRdb's copy has only in-frame clones and lacks some. The table shows some 180,000 clones, with about 55% occurring only once. The treatment: oral pan-JAK inhibitor, 5-10 mg twice daily. This sample comprised CD8+ T cells sorted from blood, obtained at week 24, from a patient treated with tofacitinib. Source of these receptors: a human donor with alopecia areata.

This clone has a handful of counts. The chain joins TRBV13 to TRBJ2-5; D tentatively fits TRBD1 or TRBD2 (5 bases each). V was trimmed by 4 bases and J by 3 bases, leaving 18 bases between them. CDR1 is PRHDT and CDR2 is FYEKMQ in the germline V gene (reference sequence). This CDR3 is built from 16 residues. The CDR3 bases are TGTGCCAGCAGCTCGAGATGGGACGGCCAAGAAGAGACCCAGTACTTC. Translating gives CASSSRWDGQEETQYF.

This sequence joins TRBV2 and TRBJ1-1, with 7 bases identical to TRBD1. This CDR3 is built from 15 residues. Germline loops: CDR1 SNHLY, CDR2 FYNNEI. V shed 3 bases and J 7 bases; nucleotides not matched to a gene: 11. CDR3 protein: CASSDPTGTPVEAFF. For the CDR3, the DNA is TGTGCCAGCAGTGACCCGACAGGGACACCAGTTGAAGCTTTCTTT.

Here the CDR3 reads CASSDGALEFTF. DNA of the CDR3: TGTGCCAGCAGCGATGGGGCTCTAGAGTTCACCTTC. J is TRBJ1-2 and V is TRBV11-2, with D possibly matching TRBD1 (5 bases). This CDR3 contains 12 residues. With 5 bases removed from V and 13 bases from J, the gap between germline ends came to 17 bases. The germline V gene has CDR1 SGHAT and CDR2 FQNNGV.

The CDR3 loop reads CSVERRGTGPETQYF. Here the CDR3 DNA reads TGCAGCGTTGAGAGGAGAGGGACAGGGCCGGAGACCCAGTACTTC. V is TRBV29-1 and J is TRBJ2-5, with 9 bases that match TRBD1. The CDR3 spans 15 residues. Trimming removed 3 bases from V and 5 bases from J; junction bases left unmatched: 10. Germline lookup yields CDR1 SQVTM and CDR2 ANQGSEA.

The V and J genes are TRBV29-1 and TRBJ2-2, with D perhaps matching TRBD1 (5 bases). Germline V gives CDR1 SQVTM, CDR2 ANQGSEA. The CDR3 extends over 10 amino acids. CDR3 DNA: TGCGCAGGGTTCACCGGGGAGCTGTTTTTT. Encoded protein: CAGFTGELFF.